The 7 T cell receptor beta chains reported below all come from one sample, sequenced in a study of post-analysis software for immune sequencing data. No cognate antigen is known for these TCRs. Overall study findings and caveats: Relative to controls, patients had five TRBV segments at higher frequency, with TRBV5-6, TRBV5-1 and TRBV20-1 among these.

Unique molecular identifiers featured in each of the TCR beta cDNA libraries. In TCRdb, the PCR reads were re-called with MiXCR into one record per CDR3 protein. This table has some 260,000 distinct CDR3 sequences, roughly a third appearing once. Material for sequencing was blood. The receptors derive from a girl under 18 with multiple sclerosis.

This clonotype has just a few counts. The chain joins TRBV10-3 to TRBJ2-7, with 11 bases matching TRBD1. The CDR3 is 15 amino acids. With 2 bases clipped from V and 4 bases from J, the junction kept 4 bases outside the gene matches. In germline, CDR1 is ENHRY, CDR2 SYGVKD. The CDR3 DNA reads TGTGCCATCAGTGAGGGGGACAGGGGGGAGTACGAGCAGTACTTC. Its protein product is CAISEGDRGEYEQYF.

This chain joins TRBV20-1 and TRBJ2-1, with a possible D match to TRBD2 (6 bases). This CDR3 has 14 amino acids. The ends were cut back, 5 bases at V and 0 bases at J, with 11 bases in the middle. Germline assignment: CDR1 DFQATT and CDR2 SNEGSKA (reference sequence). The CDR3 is CSAPGTVSYNEQFF. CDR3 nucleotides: TGCAGTGCTCCGGGGACTGTCTCCTACAATGAGCAGTTCTTC.

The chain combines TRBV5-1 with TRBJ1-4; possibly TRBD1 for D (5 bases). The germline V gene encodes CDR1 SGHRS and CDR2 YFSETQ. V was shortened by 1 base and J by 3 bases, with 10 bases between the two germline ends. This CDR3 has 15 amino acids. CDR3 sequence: CASSLRGMANEKLFF. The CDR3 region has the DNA TGCGCCAGCAGCTTGCGGGGGATGGCTAATGAAAAACTGTTTTTT.

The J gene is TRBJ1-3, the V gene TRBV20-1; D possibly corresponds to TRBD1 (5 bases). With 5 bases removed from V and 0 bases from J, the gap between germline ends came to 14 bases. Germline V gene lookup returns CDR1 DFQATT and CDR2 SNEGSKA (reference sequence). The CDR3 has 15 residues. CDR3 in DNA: TGCAGTGCTCCGGGGTTGGGACCCTCTGGAAACACCATATATTTT. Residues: CSAPGLGPSGNTIYF.

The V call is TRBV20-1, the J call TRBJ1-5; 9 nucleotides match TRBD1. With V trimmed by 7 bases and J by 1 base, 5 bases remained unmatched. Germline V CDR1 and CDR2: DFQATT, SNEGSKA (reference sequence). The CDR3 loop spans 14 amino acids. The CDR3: CSVGQGLSNQPQHF. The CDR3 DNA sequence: TGCAGTGTTGGACAGGGGTTAAGCAATCAGCCCCAGCATTTT.

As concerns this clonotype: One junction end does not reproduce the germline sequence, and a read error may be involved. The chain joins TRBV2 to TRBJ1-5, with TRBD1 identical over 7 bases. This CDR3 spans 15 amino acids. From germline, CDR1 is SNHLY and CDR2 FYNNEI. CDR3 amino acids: CASRTTGPSNQPRHF. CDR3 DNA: TGCGCCAGCCGGACGACAGGGCCGAGCAATCAGCCCCGGCATTTT. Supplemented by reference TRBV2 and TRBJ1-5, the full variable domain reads EPEVTQTPSHQVTQMGQEVILRCVPISNHLYFYWYRQILGQKVEFLVSFYNNEISEKSEIFDDQFSVERPDGSNFTLKIRSTKLEDSAMYFCASRTTGPSNQPRHFGDGTRLSIL.

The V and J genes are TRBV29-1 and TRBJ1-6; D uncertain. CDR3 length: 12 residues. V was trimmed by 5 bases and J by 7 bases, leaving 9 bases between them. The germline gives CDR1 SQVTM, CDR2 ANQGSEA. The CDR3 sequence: CSVRHGNSPLHF. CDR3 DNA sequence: TGCAGCGTTCGGCATGGGAATTCACCCCTCCACTTT.